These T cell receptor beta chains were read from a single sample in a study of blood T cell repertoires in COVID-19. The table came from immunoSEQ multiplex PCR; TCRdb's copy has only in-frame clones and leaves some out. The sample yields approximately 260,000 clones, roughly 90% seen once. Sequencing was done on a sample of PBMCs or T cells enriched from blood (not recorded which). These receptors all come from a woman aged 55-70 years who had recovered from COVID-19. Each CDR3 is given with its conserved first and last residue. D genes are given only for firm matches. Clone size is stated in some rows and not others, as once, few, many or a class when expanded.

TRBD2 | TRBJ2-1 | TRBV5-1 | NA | TGCGCCAGCAGAGGGCTAGCGGGAGAGGGTGAGCAGTTCTTC | CASRGLAGEGEQFF
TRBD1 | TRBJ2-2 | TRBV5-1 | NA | TGCGCCAGCAGCTTACAGGGGACAGGGTTCACCGGGGAGCTGTTTTTT | CASSLQGTGFTGELFF
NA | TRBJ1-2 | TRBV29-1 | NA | TGCAGCGTTGGTCCCGGTGGACAGCCTTGGGGTGGCTACACCTTC | CSVGPGGQPWGGYTF
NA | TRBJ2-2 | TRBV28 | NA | TGTGCCAGCAGTTTACGTAACACCGGGGAGCTGTTTTTT | CASSLRNTGELFF
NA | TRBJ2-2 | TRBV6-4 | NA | TGTGCCAGCAGTGACAGGGAGACCGGGGAGCTGTTTTTT | CASSDRETGELFF
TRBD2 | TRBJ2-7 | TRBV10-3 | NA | TGTGCCATCAGTAGAGCGGGGGAGACAGTCTACGAGCAGTACTTC | CAISRAGETVYEQYF
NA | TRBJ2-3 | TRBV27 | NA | TGTGCCAGCAGTGCCTCAAGACAGTCTCCGTACACAGATACGCAGTATTTT | CASSASRQSPYTDTQYF
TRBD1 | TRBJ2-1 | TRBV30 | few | TGTGCCTGGAGACACCAGGGGGTACGGAATGAGCAGTTCTTC | CAWRHQGVRNEQFF
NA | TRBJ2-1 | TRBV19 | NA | TGTGCCAGTAGTATATCCGGGGGGCCACGGGATGAGCAGTTCTTC | CASSISGGPRDEQFF
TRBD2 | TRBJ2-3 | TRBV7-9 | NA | TGTGCCAGCAGCTACGGGACTAGCGGGAGTTTAGATACGCAGTATTTT | CASSYGTSGSLDTQYF
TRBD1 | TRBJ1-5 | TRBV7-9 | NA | TGTGCCAGCAGCCCGGACAGGGGCGATCAGCCCCAGCATTTT | CASSPDRGDQPQHF
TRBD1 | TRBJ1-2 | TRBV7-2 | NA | TGTGCCAGCAGCCGCCCGGGACAGGGGGTCTATGGCTACACCTTC | CASSRPGQGVYGYTF
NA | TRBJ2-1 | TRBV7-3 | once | TGTGCCAGCAGCCCCCGGGGAGGAAGGGACTCCTACAATGAGCAGTTCTTC | CASSPRGGRDSYNEQFF
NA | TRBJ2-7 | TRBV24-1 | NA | TGTGCCACCAGTGATAGCGCCGTAGTGAACGAGCAGTACTTC | CATSDSAVVNEQYF
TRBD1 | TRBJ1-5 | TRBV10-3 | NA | TGTGCCATCAGTGAGGGACAGGGTCAGGGTCAGCCCCAGCATTTT | CAISEGQGQGQPQHF
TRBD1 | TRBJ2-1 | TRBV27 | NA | TGTGCCAGCCGAAATCCCGGACAGGGGGCCTGGAATGAGCAGTTCTTC | CASRNPGQGAWNEQFF
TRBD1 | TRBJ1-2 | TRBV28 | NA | TGTGCCAGCAGTTTAACCCAGGGGGCGCTGAATGGCTACACCTTC | CASSLTQGALNGYTF
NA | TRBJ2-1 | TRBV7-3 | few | TGTGCCAGCAGCCCGGGGCCCGAGGCCGGGGGCAATGAGCAGTTCTTC | CASSPGPEAGGNEQFF
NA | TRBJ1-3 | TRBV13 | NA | TGTGCCAGCAGCTTACAGGGTTACTCTGGAAACACCATATATTTT | CASSLQGYSGNTIYF
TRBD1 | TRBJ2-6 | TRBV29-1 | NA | TGCAGCGTGTTAGGGACAGGCCTCTCTGGGGCCAACGTCCTGACTTTC | CSVLGTGLSGANVLTF
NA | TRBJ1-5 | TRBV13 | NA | TGTGCCAGCAGCCCCCGGTATACTTATAGCAATCAGCCCCAGCATTTT | CASSPRYTYSNQPQHF
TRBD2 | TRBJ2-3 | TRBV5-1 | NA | TGCGCCAGCAGCTTAGGACTAGCGGGAGCCGTAGATACGCAGTATTTT | CASSLGLAGAVDTQYF
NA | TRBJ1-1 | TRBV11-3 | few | TGTGCCAGCAGCCCACGACAGGATACTGAAGCTTTCTTT | CASSPRQDTEAFF
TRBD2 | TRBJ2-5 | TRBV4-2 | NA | TGTGCCAGCAGCCAAGATCCCGGGACTAGCGGGGGGTGGGAGACCCAGTACTTC | CASSQDPGTSGGWETQYF
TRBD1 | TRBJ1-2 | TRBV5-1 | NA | TGCGCCAGCAGCAGCTCGACAGGGCCCGGGATCTATGGCTACACCTTC | CASSSSTGPGIYGYTF
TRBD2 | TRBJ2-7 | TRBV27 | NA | TGTGCCAGCAGTTTATTCCGGGGGGAACACGAGCAGTACTTC | CASSLFRGEHEQYF
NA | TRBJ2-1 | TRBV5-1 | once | TGCGCCAGCAGCTTGCTTTGGACAGAATACAATGAGCAGTTCTTC | CASSLLWTEYNEQFF
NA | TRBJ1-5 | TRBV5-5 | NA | TGTGCCAGCAGCAACTACGCACAGGATGGTCAGCCCCAGCATTTT | CASSNYAQDGQPQHF
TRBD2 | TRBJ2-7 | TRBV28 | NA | TGTGCCAGCAGTTTTACCAGCGGGAGGCCCTACGAGCAGTACTTC | CASSFTSGRPYEQYF
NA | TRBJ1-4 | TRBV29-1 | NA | TGCAGCGTAGCAAGGCGGGGTAATGAAAAACTGTTTTTT | CSVARRGNEKLFF
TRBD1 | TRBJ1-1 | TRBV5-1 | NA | TGCGCCAGCAGCTTGGCGACAGGGTTGCCCAACACTGAAGCTTTCTTT | CASSLATGLPNTEAFF
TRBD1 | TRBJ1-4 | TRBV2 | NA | TGTGCCAGCAGAATTCAGGGGGCGCGGACTAATGAAAAACTGTTTTTT | CASRIQGARTNEKLFF
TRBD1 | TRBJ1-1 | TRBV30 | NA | TGTGCCTGGAGGCACAGGGGACTGACTGAAGCTTTCTTT | CAWRHRGLTEAFF
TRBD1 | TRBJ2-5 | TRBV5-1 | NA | TGCGCCAGCAGCTTGTCCCCGACAGGGGAAGAGACCCAGTACTTC | CASSLSPTGEETQYF
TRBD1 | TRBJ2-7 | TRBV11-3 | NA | TGTGCCAGCAGCCCGGGACAGGGCCTCCAGTACTTC | CASSPGQGLQYF